This entry concerns a single T cell receptor beta chain. The antigen remains undetermined. This entry is derived from a study of T cell responses to AZD1222 COVID-19 vaccine. Sequenced by immunoSEQ multiplex PCR; TCRdb stores in-frame clones only, minus some. This sample carries tens of thousands of clones, about 91% of them seen once, and the ten largest clones take around 5.2%. The germline gives CDR1 MGHDK, CDR2 SYGVNS. The CDR3 consists of 18 residues. Study-wide results and limits: White British donors predominated, females outnumbered males, and clonal diversity was possibly underestimated. Every sample of the repertoires postdated the peak T cell response.

The sequence came from an adult in good health. V usage is TRBV25-1 and J usage is TRBJ2-5; 11 nucleotides agree with TRBD2. Matching the DNA end better, TRBJ2-7 makes the J call doubtful. The material sequenced was peripheral blood, taken on day 0 of AZD1222 vaccination. CDR3 in DNA: TGTGCCAGCAGTGTACTAGCGGGAGTAATGGCCGCCGACTACGAGCAGTACTTC. It translates to CASSVLAGVMAADYEQYF.